Shown below are 2 T cell receptor beta chains from a single sample sequenced in a study of blood T cell repertoires in COVID-19. TCRdb's copy holds only in-frame clones and misses some; the assay was immunoSEQ multiplex PCR. In the table there are approximately 190,000 clones, 82% of which are singletons. Sequences were obtained from peripheral blood. The origin of the receptors is a woman in her sixties with COVID-19, enrolled during active disease.

This chain links TRBV21-1 with TRBJ2-5; the table names TRBD1, a call not compared with the DNA. TRBV21-1 is flagged as a pseudogene. The CDR3 contains 11 residues. The CDR3 DNA is TGTGCCAGCAGCTGGGCGGAGACCCAGTACTTC. Amino acids: CASSWAETQYF.

J is TRBJ2-7 and V is TRBV7-8; TRBD1 aligns across 9 bases. This CDR3 has 15 amino acids. Per germline, CDR1 SGHVS and CDR2 FQNEAQ. The junction had 8 bases not matched to a gene; V was cut back by 3 bases and J by 5 bases. CDR3 amino acids: CASSFGGTGIHEQYV. CDR3 nucleotide sequence: TGTGCCAGCAGCTTTGGGGGGACAGGGATTCACGAGCAGTACGTC.